This TCR beta chain was documented in a study of T cells in tumors after PD-1 blockade. Assay used: immunoSEQ multiplex PCR; TCRdb lists only in-frame clones, some missing. The profile shows 13,000 to 15,000 clones, around four fifths of them singletons. This clone has a single count. Sample: PBMCs, taken after anti-PD-1 treatment. This receptor was taken from a human donor with basal cell carcinoma.

The CDR3 DNA reads TGCGCCAGCAGCTTTTCCCAGGGTGCGACCGGGGAGCTGTTTTTT. Translating it yields CASSFSQGATGELFF. The rearrangement joins TRBV10-1 to TRBJ2-2, with D possibly TRBD1 on 5 matching bases. Trimming left V 6 bases short and J 5 bases short, with 16 bases between. CDR1 is WNHNN, CDR2 SYGVQD, per germline (reference sequence). There are 15 residues in the CDR3.